This passage covers 4 T cell receptor beta chains from one sample sequenced in a study of CD8 T cells in ankylosing spondylitis. MiXCR, run by TCRdb on the 5' RACE reads, gives a single entry per CDR3 protein. The table records 240,000 or so distinct CDR3 sequences, less than 10% of them present only once. Sequencing was carried out using blood, either unsorted or a sorted T cell fraction (not recorded which). Source of these receptors: a male donor with ankylosing spondylitis or in good health (not recorded which).

The sample holds many counts of this clonotype. The chain has TRBV5-1 and TRBJ2-5; the match to TRBD2 covers 15 bases. Germline CDR1 SGHRS, CDR2 YFSETQ. Trimming at V came to 1 base and at J to 5 bases, leaving 6 bases not matched to a gene. The CDR3 has 17 residues. The CDR3 nucleotides are TGCGCCAGCAGCTTGACGGGACTAGCGGGAGGATATGAGACCCAGTACTTC. It encodes CASSLTGLAGGYETQYF.

At least ten counts were recorded for this clonotype. This sequence joins TRBV10-2 and TRBJ2-5; possible D gene TRBD2, 6 bases. Trimming left V 7 bases short and J 4 bases short, with 7 bases between. The CDR3 contains 11 residues. CDR1 and CDR2 (germline): WSHSY, SAAADI. CDR3: CASMGGETQYF. The CDR3 bases are TGCGCCAGCATGGGGGGAGAGACCCAGTACTTC.

This clonotype was seen at least ten times. The chain uses TRBV20-1 and TRBJ2-1; no definite D call. This CDR3 has 12 amino acids. From germline, CDR1 is DFQATT and CDR2 SNEGSKA (reference sequence). The germline V and J ends were trimmed by 0 bases and 6 bases, with 6 bases remaining between them. The CDR3, as DNA: TGCAGTGCTAGAGATCCCAGCAATGAGCAGTTCTTC. As protein: CSARDPSNEQFF.

The chain employs TRBV9 and TRBJ2-7, with D possibly being TRBD1 (6 bases). From germline, CDR1 is SGDLS and CDR2 YYNGEE. Trimming took off 3 bases at V and 3 bases at J, with 7 bases between the two ends. The CDR3 has 12 amino acids. The CDR3 loop reads CASSGTVYEQYF. Here the CDR3 DNA reads TGTGCCAGCAGCGGGACAGTCTACGAGCAGTACTTC.